Listed below are T cell receptor beta chains from one sample, sequenced in a study of blood T cell repertoires in COVID-19. The table came from immunoSEQ multiplex PCR; TCRdb's copy has only in-frame clones and leaves some out. Of approximately 67,000 clones listed, 80% to 90% are singletons. Sequencing was done on a sample of peripheral blood. Every receptor here comes from a man between 50 and 59 years old with active COVID-19. CDR3s include the opening cysteine and the closing phenylalanine or tryptophan. Fields, in order: D gene, V gene, J gene, clone size, CDR3 DNA, CDR3 protein. D genes are given only for firm matches. Expanded clones get a size class; other rows say once, few or many, or leave the size out.

>TRBD1|TRBV7-2|TRBJ1-1|once
TGTGCCAGCAGCAACCACGGACAGGGGGCGGGCACTGAAGCTTTCTTT
CASSNHGQGAGTEAFF
>.|TRBV2|TRBJ1-1|.
TGTGCCAGCAGGGGGGAGGGGACTGAAGCTTTCTTT
CASRGEGTEAFF
>TRBD1|TRBV18|TRBJ1-2|.
TGTGCCAGTCGGGGGACAGTGGATGGCTACACCTTC
CASRGTVDGYTF
>TRBD1|TRBV4-3|TRBJ2-2|.
TGCGCCAGCAGCCGTATGCAGGGGGCAATAACCGGGGAGCTGTTTTTT
CASSRMQGAITGELFF
>TRBD2|TRBV14|TRBJ2-7|few
TGTGCCAGCAGCCAGACGCGGTCGGGGGGTGACGAGCAGTACTTC
CASSQTRSGGDEQYF
>TRBD2|TRBV5-6|TRBJ2-1|.
TGTGCCAGCAGCAGCCTCGGGACTAGCGGTTACAATGAGCAGTTCTTC
CASSSLGTSGYNEQFF
>.|TRBV19|TRBJ2-3|once
TGTGCCAGTAGTATTGTTACGGCAGATACGCAGTATTTT
CASSIVTADTQYF
>TRBD1|TRBV19|TRBJ2-7|.
TGTGCCAGTAGTAGCACTGGACAGGGGCCCCCCTACGAGCAGTACTTC
CASSSTGQGPPYEQYF
>.|TRBV27|TRBJ1-2|.
TGTGCCAGCAGTTTCGACCGGGCACGGGGGGATGGCTACACCTTC
CASSFDRARGDGYTF
>TRBD1|TRBV7-2|TRBJ1-2|.
TGTGCCAGCAACTATGGACGGGAGGACAGGGGGCTTGGGGGCTACACCTTC
CASNYGREDRGLGGYTF